The clone carrying this T cell receptor beta chain was counted many times. PCR was performed a second time for 7 to 11 cycles using a sample-barcoded 5' primer and a J-beta primer mix. Each CDR3 protein gets one entry after TCRdb re-called the 5' RACE reads with MiXCR. The table includes approximately 700,000 distinct CDR3 sequences, about a third detected once. Per the germline V gene, CDR1 is LGHNA and CDR2 is YNFKEQ. V lost 0 bases and J lost 5, with 4 bases in between. This CDR3 is 12 amino acids long. The sample is drawn from a study of blood T cells in healthy people across ages. The J gene is TRBJ1-2, the V gene TRBV4-2; no clear D. The sequencing sample was made of blood. The receptor was isolated from a woman at least 80 years old in good health. CDR3 in DNA: TGTGCCAGCAGCCAAGAGGAGTATGGCTACACCTTC. Translating gives CASSQEEYGYTF.